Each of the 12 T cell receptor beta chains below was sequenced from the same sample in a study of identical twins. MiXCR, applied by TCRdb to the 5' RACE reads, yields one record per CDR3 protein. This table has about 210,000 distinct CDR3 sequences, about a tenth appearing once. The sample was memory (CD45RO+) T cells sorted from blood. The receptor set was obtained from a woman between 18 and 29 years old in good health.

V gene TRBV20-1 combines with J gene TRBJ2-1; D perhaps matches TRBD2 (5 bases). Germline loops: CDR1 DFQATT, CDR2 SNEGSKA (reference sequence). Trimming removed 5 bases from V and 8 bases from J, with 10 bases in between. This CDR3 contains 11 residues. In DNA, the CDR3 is TGCAGTGCTCAATCGGGGTATGAGCAGTTCTTC. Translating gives CSAQSGYEQFF.

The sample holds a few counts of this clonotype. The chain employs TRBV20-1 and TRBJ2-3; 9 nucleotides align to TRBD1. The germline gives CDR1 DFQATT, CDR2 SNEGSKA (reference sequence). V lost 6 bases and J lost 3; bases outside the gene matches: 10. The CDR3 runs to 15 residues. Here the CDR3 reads CSAPQPGTGTDTQYF. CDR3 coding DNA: TGCAGTGCGCCCCAGCCCGGGACAGGGACAGATACGCAGTATTTT.

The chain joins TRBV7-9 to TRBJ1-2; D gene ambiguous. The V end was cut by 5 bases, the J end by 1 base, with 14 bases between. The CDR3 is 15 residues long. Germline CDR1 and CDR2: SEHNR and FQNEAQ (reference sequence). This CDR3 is CASSPWLTHNYGYTF. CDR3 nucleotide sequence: TGTGCCAGCAGCCCGTGGTTGACCCATAACTATGGCTACACCTTC.

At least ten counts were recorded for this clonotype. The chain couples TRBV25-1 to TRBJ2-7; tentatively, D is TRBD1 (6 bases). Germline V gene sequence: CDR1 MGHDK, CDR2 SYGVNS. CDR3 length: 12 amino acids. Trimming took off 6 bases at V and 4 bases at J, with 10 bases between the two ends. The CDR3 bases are TGTGCCAGCAGCTACAGGGAGTACGAGCAGTACTTC. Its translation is CASSYREYEQYF.

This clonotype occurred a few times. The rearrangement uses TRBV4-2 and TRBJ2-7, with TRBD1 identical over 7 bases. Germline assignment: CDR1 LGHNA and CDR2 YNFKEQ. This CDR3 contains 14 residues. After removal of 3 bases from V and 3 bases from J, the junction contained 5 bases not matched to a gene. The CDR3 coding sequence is TGTGCCAGCAGCCAGGGACAGCGAGTCTACGAGCAGTACTTC. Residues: CASSQGQRVYEQYF.

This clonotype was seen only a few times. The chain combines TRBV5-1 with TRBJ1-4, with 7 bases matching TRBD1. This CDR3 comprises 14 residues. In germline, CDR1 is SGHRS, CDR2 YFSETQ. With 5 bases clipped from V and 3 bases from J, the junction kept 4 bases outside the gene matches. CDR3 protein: CASSRDSANEKLFF. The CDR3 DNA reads TGCGCCAGCAGTCGGGACAGCGCTAATGAAAAACTGTTTTTT. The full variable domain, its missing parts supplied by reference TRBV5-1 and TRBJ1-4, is KAGVTQTPRYLIKTRGQQVTLSCSPISGHRSVSWYQQTPGQGLQFLFEYFSETQRNKGNFPGRFSGRQFSNSRSEMNVSTLELGDSALYLCASSRDSANEKLFFGSGTQLSVL.

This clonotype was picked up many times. The CDR3 coding sequence is TGTGCCAGCAAAAATGTCCTCGTGGGCGAGCAGTACTTC. Translating it yields CASKNVLVGEQYF. The chain carries TRBV3-1 and TRBJ2-7; no definite D call. Germline loops: CDR1 LGHDT, CDR2 YNNKEL (reference sequence). Trimming removed 7 bases at V and 6 bases at J, with 16 bases between. The CDR3 has 13 residues.

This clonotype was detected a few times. CDR3 protein: CASSQDLGRGLFF. CDR3 DNA: TGTGCCAGCAGCCAAGATCTAGGCCGCGGACTGTTCTTC. The rearrangement joins TRBV14 to TRBJ2-1; D might be TRBD2 (5 bases). Germline CDR1 SGHDN, CDR2 FVKESK. The CDR3 is 13 amino acids. The V and J ends lost 0 bases and 15 bases respectively, with 15 bases between them. Complete variable domain (other parts from reference TRBV14 and TRBJ2-1): EAGVTQFPSHSVIEKGQTVTLRCDPISGHDNLYWYRRVMGKEIKFLLHFVKESKQDESGMPNNRFLAERTGGTYSTLKVQPAELEDSGVYFCASSQDLGRGLFFGPGTRLTVL.

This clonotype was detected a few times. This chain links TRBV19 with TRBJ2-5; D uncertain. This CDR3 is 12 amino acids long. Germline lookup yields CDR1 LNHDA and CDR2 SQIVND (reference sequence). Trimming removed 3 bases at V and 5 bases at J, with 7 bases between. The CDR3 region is CASSINRETQYF. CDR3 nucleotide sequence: TGTGCCAGTAGTATCAATAGGGAGACCCAGTACTTC.

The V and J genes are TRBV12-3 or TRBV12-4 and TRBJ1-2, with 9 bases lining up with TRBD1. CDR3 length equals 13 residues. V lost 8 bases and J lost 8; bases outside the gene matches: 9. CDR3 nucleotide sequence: TGTGCCAGCGGTAGGACAGGGGTCTACGGCTACACCTTC. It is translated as CASGRTGVYGYTF.

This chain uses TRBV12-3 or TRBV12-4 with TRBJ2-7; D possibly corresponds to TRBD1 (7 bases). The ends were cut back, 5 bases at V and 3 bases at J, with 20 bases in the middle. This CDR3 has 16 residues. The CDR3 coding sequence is TGTGCCAGCAGTCCGCGCTCCCAGGGGGGTTTCTACGAGCAGTACTTC. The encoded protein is CASSPRSQGGFYEQYF.

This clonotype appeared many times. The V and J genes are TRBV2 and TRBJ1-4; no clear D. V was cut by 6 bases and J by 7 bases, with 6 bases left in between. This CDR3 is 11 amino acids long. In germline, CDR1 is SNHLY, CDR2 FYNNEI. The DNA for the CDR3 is TGTGCCAGCAGCCCAGTTGAAAAACTGTTTTTT. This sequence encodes CASSPVEKLFF.